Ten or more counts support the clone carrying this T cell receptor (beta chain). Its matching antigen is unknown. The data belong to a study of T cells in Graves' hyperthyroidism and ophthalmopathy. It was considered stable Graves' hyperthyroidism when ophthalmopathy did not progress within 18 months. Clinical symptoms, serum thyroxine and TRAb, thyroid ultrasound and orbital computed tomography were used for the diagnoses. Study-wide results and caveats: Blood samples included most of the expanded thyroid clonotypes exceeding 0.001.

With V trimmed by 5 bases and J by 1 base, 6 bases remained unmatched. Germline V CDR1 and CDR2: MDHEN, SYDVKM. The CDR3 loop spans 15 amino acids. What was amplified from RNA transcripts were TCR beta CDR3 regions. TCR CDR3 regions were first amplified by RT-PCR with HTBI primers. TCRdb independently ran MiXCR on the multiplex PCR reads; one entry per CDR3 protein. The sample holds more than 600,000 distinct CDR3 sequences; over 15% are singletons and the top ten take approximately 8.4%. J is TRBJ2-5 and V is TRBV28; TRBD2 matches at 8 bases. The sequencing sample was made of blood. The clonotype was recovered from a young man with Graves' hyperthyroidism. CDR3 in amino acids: CASSPSTSGQETQYF. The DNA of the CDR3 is TGTGCCAGCAGTCCAAGCACTAGCGGCCAAGAGACCCAGTACTTC.